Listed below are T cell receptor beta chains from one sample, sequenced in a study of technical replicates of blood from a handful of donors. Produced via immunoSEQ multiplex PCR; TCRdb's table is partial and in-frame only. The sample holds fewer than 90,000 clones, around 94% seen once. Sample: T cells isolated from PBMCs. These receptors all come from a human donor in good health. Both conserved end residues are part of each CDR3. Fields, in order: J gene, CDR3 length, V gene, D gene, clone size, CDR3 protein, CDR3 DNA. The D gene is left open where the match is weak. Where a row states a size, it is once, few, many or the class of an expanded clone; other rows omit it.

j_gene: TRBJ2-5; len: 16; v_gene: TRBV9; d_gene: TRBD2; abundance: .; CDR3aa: CASSVDPLAGVGTQYF; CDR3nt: TGTGCCAGCAGCGTAGACCCACTAGCGGGTGTTGGGACCCAGTACTTC
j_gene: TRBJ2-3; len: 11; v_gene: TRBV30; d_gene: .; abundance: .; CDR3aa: CAWSLRDTQYF; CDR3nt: TGTGCCTGGAGTCTCAGGGATACGCAGTATTTT
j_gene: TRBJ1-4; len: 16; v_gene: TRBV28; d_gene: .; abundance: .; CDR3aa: CASSLSRTVFNEKLFF; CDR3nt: TGTGCCAGCAGTTTATCCCGGACAGTGTTTAATGAAAAACTGTTTTTT
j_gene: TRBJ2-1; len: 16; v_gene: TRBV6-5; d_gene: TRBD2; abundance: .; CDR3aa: CASSYSPAGVRAEQFF; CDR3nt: TGTGCCAGCAGTTACTCGCCAGCGGGAGTCCGGGCTGAGCAGTTCTTC
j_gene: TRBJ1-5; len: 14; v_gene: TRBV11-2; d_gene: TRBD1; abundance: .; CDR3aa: CASSPGQPNQPQHF; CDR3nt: TGTGCCAGCAGCCCGGGACAGCCAAATCAGCCCCAGCATTTT
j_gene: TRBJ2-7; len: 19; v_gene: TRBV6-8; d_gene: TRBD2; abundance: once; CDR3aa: CASSPSGRPVFIISYEQYF; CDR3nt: TGTGCCAGCAGCCCCAGCGGGAGGCCCGTCTTTATCATCTCCTACGAGCAGTACTTC
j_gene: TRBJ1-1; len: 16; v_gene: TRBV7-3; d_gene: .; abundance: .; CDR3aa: CASSLRGGARDTEAFF; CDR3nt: TGTGCCAGCAGCTTAAGGGGGGGGGCGAGGGACACTGAAGCTTTCTTT
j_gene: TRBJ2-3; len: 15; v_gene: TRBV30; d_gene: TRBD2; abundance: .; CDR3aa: CAWSTLAGIADTQYF; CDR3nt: TGTGCCTGGAGTACCCTAGCGGGAATAGCAGATACGCAGTATTTT
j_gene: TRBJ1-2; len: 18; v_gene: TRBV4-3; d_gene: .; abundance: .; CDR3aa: CASSQDWSDPSALDGYTF; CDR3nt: TGCGCCAGCAGCCAAGACTGGAGCGACCCGAGCGCCCTAGATGGCTACACCTTC
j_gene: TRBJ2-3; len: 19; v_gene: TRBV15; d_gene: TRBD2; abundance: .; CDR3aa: CATSDPGETSGIRVDTQYF; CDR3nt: TGTGCCACCAGCGACCCGGGGGAGACTAGCGGGATCAGGGTCGATACGCAGTATTTT
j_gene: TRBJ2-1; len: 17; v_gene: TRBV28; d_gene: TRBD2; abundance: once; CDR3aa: CASSFNTPSGGFNEQFF; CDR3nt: TGTGCCAGCAGTTTTAATACGCCTAGCGGGGGCTTCAATGAGCAGTTCTTC
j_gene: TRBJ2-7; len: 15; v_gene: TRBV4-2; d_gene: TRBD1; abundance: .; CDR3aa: CASSPAGQGRNEQYF; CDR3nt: TGTGCCAGCAGCCCCGCGGGACAGGGGAGGAACGAGCAGTACTTC
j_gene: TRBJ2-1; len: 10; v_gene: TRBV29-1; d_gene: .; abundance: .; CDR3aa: CSVLVYEQFF; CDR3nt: TGCAGCGTGCTAGTATATGAGCAGTTCTTC
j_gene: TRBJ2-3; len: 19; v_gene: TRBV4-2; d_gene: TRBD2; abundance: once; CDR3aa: CASSQGEGLAGFITDTQYF; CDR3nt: TGTGCCAGCAGCCAAGGGGAAGGACTAGCGGGATTCATCACAGATACGCAGTATTTT
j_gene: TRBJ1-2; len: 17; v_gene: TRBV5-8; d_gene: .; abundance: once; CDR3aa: CASELPGHWTDSYGYTF; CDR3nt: TGTGCCAGCGAGCTCCCGGGACACTGGACCGATTCCTATGGCTACACCTTC
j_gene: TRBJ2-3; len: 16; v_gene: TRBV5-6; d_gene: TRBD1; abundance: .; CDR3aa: CASSREDRGITDTQYF; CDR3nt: TGTGCCAGCAGCAGAGAAGACAGGGGAATCACAGATACGCAGTATTTT
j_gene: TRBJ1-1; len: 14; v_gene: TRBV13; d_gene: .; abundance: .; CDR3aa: CASSSGQANTEAFF; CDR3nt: TGTGCCAGCAGCTCGGGACAAGCCAACACTGAAGCTTTCTTT
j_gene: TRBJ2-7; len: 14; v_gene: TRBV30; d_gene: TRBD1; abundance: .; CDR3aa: CAWSVGQELYEQYF; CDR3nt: TGTGCCTGGAGTGTCGGACAGGAACTCTACGAGCAGTACTTC
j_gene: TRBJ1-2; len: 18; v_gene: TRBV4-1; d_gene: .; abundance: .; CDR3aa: CASSQLIAYEGTHYGYTF; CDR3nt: TGCGCCAGCAGCCAATTAATAGCATATGAGGGGACTCACTATGGCTACACCTTC